What follows are 5 T cell receptor beta chains derived from one specimen sequenced in a study of CD8+ T cells in alopecia areata. Treatment specified: oral pan-JAK inhibitor, 5-10 mg twice daily. Once RNA had been extracted, it was reverse transcribed into cDNA to act as the sequencing template. The protocol was immunoSEQ multiplex PCR, while the TCRdb copy is restricted to in-frame clones and leaves out a portion. The data show approximately 43,000 clones, 65% seen once. This material consisted of CD8+ T cells sorted from blood, taken at week 4, from a patient treated with tofacitinib. The receptors shown here come from a human donor with alopecia areata.

This clone was recorded a few times. The genes are TRBV7-2 and TRBJ1-1; tentatively, D is TRBD1 (6 bases). This CDR3 comprises 15 residues. V lost 5 bases to trimming and J lost 8 bases, with 21 bases between them. CDR1 is SGHTA and CDR2 is FQGNSA in the germline V gene. The CDR3 region is CASSLWAEGGIEAFF. As DNA, the CDR3 is TGTGCCAGCAGCCTGTGGGCCGAGGGGGGGATCGAAGCTTTCTTT.

The chain combines TRBV4-3 with TRBJ2-7; 7 nucleotides agree with TRBD1. Trimming at V came to 1 base and at J to 3 bases, leaving 3 bases not matched to a gene. Germline CDR1 reads LGHNA; CDR2 reads YSLEER. There are 14 residues in the CDR3. In DNA form, the CDR3 reads TGCGCCAGCAGCCAAGCACAGGGGAGCTACGAGCAGTACTTC. This translates into CASSQAQGSYEQYF.

The rearrangement links TRBV30 to TRBJ2-5, with D uncertain. Germline assignment: CDR1 GTSNPN and CDR2 SVGIG (reference sequence). V lost 0 bases and J lost 5, with 16 bases in between. The CDR3 consists of 15 residues. CDR3 in amino acids: CAWSVPSPAWETQYF. CDR3 sequence (DNA): TGTGCCTGGAGTGTCCCCAGCCCCGCCTGGGAGACCCAGTACTTC.

In its sample, this clone was seen once. This sequence joins TRBV5-1 and TRBJ2-5, with D perhaps given as TRBD1 or TRBD2 (5 bases each). Germline CDR1 SGHRS, CDR2 YFSETQ. V was trimmed by 2 bases and J by 0 bases, leaving 11 bases between them. This CDR3 contains 15 residues. The CDR3 is CASSLPGTYQETQYF. The DNA of the CDR3 is TGCGCCAGCAGCTTACCCGGGACCTACCAAGAGACCCAGTACTTC.

This clone turned up a few times. The chain is built from TRBV30 and TRBJ2-7; the D is unclear. Germline V lookup: CDR1 GTSNPN, CDR2 SVGIG (reference sequence). CDR3 length: 12 residues. V was pared by 0 bases and J by 3 bases, with 6 bases between. CDR3 DNA: TGTGCCTGGAGTGTACTCGGCTACGAGCAGTACTTC. The encoded protein is CAWSVLGYEQYF.